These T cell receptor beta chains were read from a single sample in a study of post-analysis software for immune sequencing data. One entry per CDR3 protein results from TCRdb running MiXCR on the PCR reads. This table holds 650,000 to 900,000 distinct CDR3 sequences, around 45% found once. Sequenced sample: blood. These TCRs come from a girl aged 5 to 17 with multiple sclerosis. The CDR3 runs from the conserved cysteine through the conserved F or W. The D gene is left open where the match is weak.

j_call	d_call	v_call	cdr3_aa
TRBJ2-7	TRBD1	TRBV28	CASSSGTGTSYEQYF
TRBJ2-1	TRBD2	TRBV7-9	CASIPSGRSSYNEQFF
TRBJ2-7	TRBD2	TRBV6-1	CASSGEGCYEQYF
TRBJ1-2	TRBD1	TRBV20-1	CSASPTGVGIYGYTF
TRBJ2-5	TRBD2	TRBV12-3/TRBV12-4	CASSLAGLAEFQETQYF
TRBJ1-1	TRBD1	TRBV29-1	CSVEGTGIIEVNTEAFF
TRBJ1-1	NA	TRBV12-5	CASSPGALGLAFF
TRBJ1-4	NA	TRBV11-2	CASSSVRGAKLFF
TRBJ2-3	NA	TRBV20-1	CSAIPGDTQYF
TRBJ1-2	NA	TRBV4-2	CASSQRGGNYGYTF
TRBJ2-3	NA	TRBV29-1	CSVEDLFASGTDTQYF
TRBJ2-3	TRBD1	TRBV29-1	CSVGWLTGSTDTQYF
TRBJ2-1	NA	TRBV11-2	CASSRGLLEQFF
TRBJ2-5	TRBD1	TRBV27	CASRTWGQGVETQYF